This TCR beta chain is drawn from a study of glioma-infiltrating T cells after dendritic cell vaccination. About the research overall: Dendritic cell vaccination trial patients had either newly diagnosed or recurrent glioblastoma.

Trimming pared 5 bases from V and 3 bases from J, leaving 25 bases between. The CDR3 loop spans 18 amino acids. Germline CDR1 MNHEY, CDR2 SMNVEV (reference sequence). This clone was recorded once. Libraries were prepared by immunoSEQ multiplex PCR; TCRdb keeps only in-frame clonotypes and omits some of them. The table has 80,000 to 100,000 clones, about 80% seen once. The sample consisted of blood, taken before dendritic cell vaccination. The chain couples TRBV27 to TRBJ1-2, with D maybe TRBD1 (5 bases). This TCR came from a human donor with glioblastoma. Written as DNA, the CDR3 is TGTGCCAGCAGTCCCTACTGGCGGCTGGACAAGGCACACTATGGCTACACCTTC. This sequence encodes CASSPYWRLDKAHYGYTF.